These 29 T cell receptor beta chains came from one sample sequenced in a study of cytomegalovirus exposure and HLA in healthy donors. The PCR had 60 Vbeta and 13 Jbeta primers. Profiled with immunoSEQ multiplex PCR; TCRdb holds only in-frame clones, not every one. The repertoire holds some 130,000 clones, roughly 78% seen once, with about 7% in the top ten. Sequenced input: PBMCs. The receptors come from a man aged 40-50 years in good health and CMV-seropositive.

The chain couples TRBV30 to TRBJ1-1; D perhaps matches TRBD1 (6 bases). The CDR3 length is 13 residues. The V and J ends lost 4 bases and 11 bases respectively, with 20 bases between them. CDR1 and CDR2 (germline): GTSNPN, SVGIG (reference sequence). The CDR3 spells CAWTPRGAAGAFF. The CDR3 nucleotides read TGTGCCTGGACCCCCCGGGGGGCGGCTGGGGCTTTCTTT.

V gene TRBV4-1 combines with J gene TRBJ1-4, with 9 bases identical to TRBD1. This CDR3 spans 17 amino acids. CDR1 and CDR2 from the germline V gene are MGHRA and YSYEKL. J was trimmed by 1 base and V by 3 bases; bases with no gene match: 6. DNA of the CDR3: TGCGCCAGCAGCCATTGGACAGGGGTATTAACTAATGAAAAACTGTTTTTT. This encodes CASSHWTGVLTNEKLFF.

In DNA, the CDR3 is TGCGCCAGCAGCGCCAGAGGGGACAGCTCCTACGAGCAGTACTTC. Translation gives CASSARGDSSYEQYF. The rearrangement links TRBV5-1 to TRBJ2-7, with 7 bases aligning to TRBD1. CDR1 and CDR2 (germline): SGHRS, YFSETQ. The CDR3 has 15 amino acids. Trimming took 4 bases from V and 0 from J; bases not matched to a gene: 7.

The rearrangement joins TRBV27 to TRBJ2-7, with 9 bases aligning to TRBD2. The CDR3 consists of 14 residues. Germline CDR1 MNHEY, CDR2 SMNVEV (reference sequence). After removal of 4 bases from V and 3 bases from J, the junction contained 4 bases not matched to a gene. CDR3: CASSYSGSDYEQYF. For the CDR3, the DNA is TGTGCCAGCAGTTATAGCGGGAGCGACTACGAGCAGTACTTC.

V usage is TRBV11-3 and J usage is TRBJ2-4, with 7 nucleotides matching TRBD2. Unmatched junction bases numbered 5, after V lost 0 bases and J lost 12 bases. The germline gives CDR1 SGHNT, CDR2 YENEEA. The CDR3 is 13 amino acids. The CDR3 DNA is TGTGCCAGCAGCTTAGATAGCGGGTCTGGTCAGTACTTC. Encoded protein: CASSLDSGSGQYF.

This clone has only a few counts. V is TRBV6-1 and J is TRBJ2-1; 12 bases are shared with TRBD2. Per the germline V gene, CDR1 is MNHNS and CDR2 is SASEGT. The CDR3 has 15 residues. After removal of 2 bases from V and 9 bases from J, the junction contained 5 bases not matched to a gene. The CDR3 DNA reads TGTGCCAGCAGTGAACTAGCGGGAGGGCCAGGTGAGCAGTTCTTC. Residues: CASSELAGGPGEQFF.

J is TRBJ1-1 and V is TRBV7-9, with D tentatively TRBD1 (5 bases). Germline V lookup: CDR1 SEHNR, CDR2 FQNEAQ (reference sequence). V dropped 1 base and J dropped 11 bases, with 11 bases sitting between them. The CDR3 sequence is 12 residues long. The CDR3 loop is CASSLGQGWAFF. The CDR3 nucleotides are TGTGCCAGCAGCTTAGGCCAGGGCTGGGCTTTCTTT.

The rearrangement uses TRBV19 and TRBJ1-1; tentatively, D is TRBD1 (6 bases). The CDR3 consists of 14 residues. Trimming took off 4 bases at V and 3 bases at J, with 12 bases between the two ends. Germline assignment: CDR1 LNHDA and CDR2 SQIVND (reference sequence). The CDR3, as DNA: TGTGCCAGTAGTAGGGGTCAGGGGTACACTGAAGCTTTCTTT. Translating it yields CASSRGQGYTEAFF.

This clone was detected only once. The V gene is TRBV5-1, the J gene TRBJ2-2, with TRBD2 matching 10 bases. Germline assignment: CDR1 SGHRS and CDR2 YFSETQ. The trim removed 0 bases at V and 6 bases at J, leaving 2 bases unmatched. The CDR3 contains 15 residues. The CDR3 spells CASSLALAGAGELFF. The CDR3 DNA follows: TGCGCCAGCAGCTTGGCCCTAGCGGGAGCCGGGGAGCTGTTTTTT.

This chain joins TRBV9 and TRBJ1-6; the match to TRBD1 covers 7 bases. Germline trimming cut 0 bases from V and 3 bases from J; bases unmatched to any gene: 0. The CDR3 is 15 amino acids. CDR1 is SGDLS and CDR2 is YYNGEE in the germline V gene. The CDR3 DNA reads as TGTGCCAGCAGCGTAGGGGACAGCTATAATTCACCCCTCCACTTT. Its translation: CASSVGDSYNSPLHF.

This CDR3 is CASSSWTGYEQYF. The CDR3, as DNA: TGTGCCAGCAGTTCCTGGACAGGGTACGAGCAGTACTTC. The chain couples TRBV27 to TRBJ2-7; TRBD1 matches 8 bases. CDR1 is MNHEY and CDR2 is SMNVEV in the germline V gene (reference sequence). This CDR3 has 13 residues. The V segment lost 4 bases and the J segment 4 bases; nucleotides outside the gene matches: 3.

The chain is built from TRBV30 and TRBJ2-1; 7 positions agree with TRBD1. The CDR3 is 13 residues long. Germline CDR1 is GTSNPN and CDR2 is SVGIG (reference sequence). After removal of 4 bases from V and 5 bases from J, the junction contained 5 bases not matched to a gene. The CDR3 nucleotides read TGTGCCTGGAACCTACAGGGGAACAATGAGCAGTTCTTC. Translated, it gives CAWNLQGNNEQFF.

This clone occurred once. The rearrangement links TRBV6-1 to TRBJ1-4; D is undetermined. V lost 7 bases and J lost 9, with 15 bases in between. Germline CDR1 is MNHNS and CDR2 is SASEGT. This CDR3 has 13 residues. The CDR3 bases are TGTGCCAGCATGGCCCAGGAGGATAAAAAACTGTTTTTT. The encoded protein is CASMAQEDKKLFF.

CDR3 nucleotide sequence: TGCGCCAGCAGCCCGGGACAGGGGGGAGTAGCGGACCCCTACAATGAGCAGTTCTTC. It translates to CASSPGQGGVADPYNEQFF. This rearrangement joins TRBV5-1 to TRBJ2-1; TRBD1 aligns across 11 bases. The CDR3 is made up of 19 amino acids. CDR1 is SGHRS, CDR2 YFSETQ, per germline. The V and J ends lost 4 bases and 2 bases, in that order; junction bases with no gene match: 14. Full variable domain (missing parts from reference TRBV5-1 and TRBJ2-1): KAGVTQTPRYLIKTRGQQVTLSCSPISGHRSVSWYQQTPGQGLQFLFEYFSETQRNKGNFPGRFSGRQFSNSRSEMNVSTLELGDSALYLCASSPGQGGVADPYNEQFFGPGTRLTVL.

The V call is TRBV30, the J call TRBJ2-7; D is unclear. Trimming cost V 4 bases and J 3 bases, with 7 bases left between them. From germline, CDR1 is GTSNPN and CDR2 SVGIG (reference sequence). The CDR3 is made up of 11 amino acids. In DNA, the CDR3 is TGTGCCTGGACAAACAACTACGAGCAGTACTTC. This translates into CAWTNNYEQYF.

J is TRBJ1-5 and V is TRBV9; 7 bases agree with TRBD1. V was clipped by 1 base and J by 0 bases; unmatched bases: 13. CDR3 length: 19 amino acids. Germline loops: CDR1 SGDLS, CDR2 YYNGEE. CDR3 coding DNA: TGTGCCAGCAGCGTATTATTTACAGGGGCGGCATATAGCAATCAGCCCCAGCATTTT. It specifies CASSVLFTGAAYSNQPQHF.

The chain employs TRBV4-1 and TRBJ2-7; D uncertain. The V and J ends lost 1 base and 7 bases respectively, with 14 bases between them. Per germline, CDR1 MGHRA and CDR2 YSYEKL. This CDR3 spans 14 amino acids. CDR3 DNA: TGCGCCAGCAGCCAAGGAATTGGAGCCGGAGAGCAGTACTTC. Its protein is CASSQGIGAGEQYF.

A single count supports this clone. V usage is TRBV19 and J usage is TRBJ2-7; 13 bases agree with TRBD2. J gave up 3 bases and V 9 bases, and 2 bases lay outside the gene matches. Per the germline V gene, CDR1 is LNHDA and CDR2 is SQIVND (reference sequence). The CDR3 contains 13 residues. The chain's CDR3 is CASRTSGSYEQYF. The CDR3 DNA is TGTGCCAGCCGGACTAGCGGGAGCTACGAGCAGTACTTC.

V and J are TRBV6-1 and TRBJ1-5, with D perhaps TRBD1 (5 bases). Germline lookup yields CDR1 MNHNS and CDR2 SASEGT. This CDR3 contains 13 residues. Trimming left V 8 bases short and J 3 bases short, with 11 bases between. CDR3 nucleotide sequence: TGTGCCAGCGGAGAACAGGTCAATCAGCCCCAGCATTTT. Protein product: CASGEQVNQPQHF.

This chain links TRBV5-6 with TRBJ1-4; D remains unclear. Trimming left V 2 bases short and J 6 bases short, with 11 bases between. CDR1 and CDR2 (germline): SGHDT, YYEEEE. The CDR3 length is 14 residues. This CDR3 is CASSFQAPYEKLFF. The CDR3 DNA is TGTGCCAGCAGCTTCCAGGCTCCCTATGAAAAACTGTTTTTT.

This sequence joins TRBV5-4 and TRBJ1-2; 7 bases match TRBD1. This CDR3 has 12 amino acids. The ends lost 1 base at V and 7 bases at J; junction bases unmatched: 1. Germline assignment: CDR1 SGHNT and CDR2 YYREEE (reference sequence). The CDR3 DNA follows: TGTGCCAGCAGCTTGACAGGGGCTGGCTACACCTTC. It yields the protein CASSLTGAGYTF.

This clone was picked up one time. V gene TRBV30 combines with J gene TRBJ2-1; TRBD2 might be the D (6 bases). There are 14 residues in the CDR3. Trimming left V 4 bases short and J 7 bases short, with 17 bases between. Per the germline V gene, CDR1 is GTSNPN and CDR2 is SVGIG (reference sequence). CDR3 sequence (DNA): TGTGCCTGGACCCGGAGGTGGGCGGGGAATGAGCAGTTCTTC. It encodes CAWTRRWAGNEQFF.

This rearrangement joins TRBV15 to TRBJ1-6, with 9 positions matching TRBD1. V shed 3 bases and J 11 bases; nucleotides not matched to a gene: 8. CDR3 length equals 15 residues. CDR1 and CDR2 (germline): LNHNV, YYDKDF (reference sequence). This chain's CDR3 is CATSRYGTGNTPLHF. In nucleotides, the CDR3 is TGTGCCACCAGCAGGTACGGGACAGGGAATACACCCCTCCACTTT.

The chain is built from TRBV2 and TRBJ1-4; perhaps TRBD1 as D (6 bases). CDR3 length: 15 residues. In germline, CDR1 is SNHLY, CDR2 FYNNEI. V lost 4 bases, J lost 5 bases, and 14 bases lay in between. The CDR3 loop is CASSGLRTENEKLFF. Here the CDR3 DNA reads TGTGCCAGCAGTGGACTTAGGACAGAGAATGAAAAACTGTTTTTT.

The V call is TRBV11-2, the J call TRBJ2-7; 7 nucleotides align to TRBD1. The CDR3 totals 13 residues. The junction had 2 bases not matched to a gene; V was cut back by 3 bases and J by 3 bases. Germline V lookup: CDR1 SGHAT, CDR2 FQNNGV. The CDR3 loop reads CASSFGTVYEQYF. The CDR3 bases are TGTGCCAGCAGCTTTGGGACAGTCTACGAGCAGTACTTC.

The chain links TRBV19 to TRBJ1-2; D is perhaps TRBD1 (5 bases). The CDR3 has 12 amino acids. Germline V CDR1 and CDR2: LNHDA, SQIVND (reference sequence). V was clipped by 5 bases and J by 4 bases, with 8 bases between them. The CDR3 loop reads CASSPTAYGYTF. CDR3 bases: TGTGCCAGTAGTCCGACAGCCTATGGCTACACCTTC.

The chain carries TRBV6-1 and TRBJ2-7; 7 nucleotides line up with TRBD1. Germline trimming cut 8 bases from V and 7 bases from J; bases unmatched to any gene: 14. CDR3 length: 14 amino acids. Germline V gene data show CDR1 as MNHNS and CDR2 as SASEGT. In DNA, the CDR3 is TGTGCCAGCCTCCTCTCCGGGACAGCTTCAGAGCAGTACTTC. Protein sequence: CASLLSGTASEQYF.

V gene TRBV11-2 combines with J gene TRBJ1-3; D is possibly TRBD1 (5 bases). Germline V gives CDR1 SGHAT, CDR2 FQNNGV. Trimming removed 5 bases at V and 0 bases at J, with 20 bases between. The CDR3 length is 18 residues. CDR3 loop: CASSPEMGPGGSGNTIYF. CDR3 sequence (DNA): TGTGCCAGCAGCCCCGAGATGGGACCGGGGGGCTCTGGAAACACCATATATTTT. Full variable domain (rest looked up from reference TRBV11-2 and TRBJ1-3): EAGVAQSPRYKIIEKRQSVAFWCNPISGHATLYWYQQILGQGPKLLIQFQNNGVVDDSQLPKDRFSAERLKGVDSTLKIQPAKLEDSAVYLCASSPEMGPGGSGNTIYFGEGSWLTVV.

The V gene is TRBV23-1, the J gene TRBJ2-7, with a weak D call TRBD2 (6 bases). TRBV23-1 is sorted into the ORF group, with uncertain function. The CDR3 runs to 18 residues. Trimming shortened V by 2 bases and J by 6 bases, and 26 bases separated the two germline ends. In DNA form, the CDR3 reads TGCGCCAGCAGTCAACCCCAAGAGTCGCCCCGGGGGTTATGCGAGCAGTACTTC. It encodes CASSQPQESPRGLCEQYF.